This TCR beta chain was profiled in a study of CXCR3-negative and CXCR3-positive naive CD8 T cells. Each TRB cDNA library was prepared by 5' RACE (with UMI labels). TCRdb reprocessed the 5' RACE reads and stores each CDR3 protein as one record, lacking DNA. The sample holds 45,000 to 65,000 distinct CDR3 sequences. The CDR3 extends over 11 amino acids. Germline CDR1 MDHEN, CDR2 SYDVKM. What was sequenced was naive CXCR3- CD8+ T cells from blood. Subset here: CD45RO-CCR7+CD27+CD95- naive CD8+ T cells lacking CXCR3 (TNR3-). This sequence originates from a human donor in good health. Some clones in this sample may be carry-over from other donors' samples. This chain uses TRBV28 with TRBJ1-2; TCRdb's D call of TRBD1 is untestable without DNA. The CDR3 loop is CASSPGWGYTF.